This entry describes one T cell receptor (beta chain). The data derive from a study of shared clonotypes between healthy human individuals. Samples left unsorted employed about 100 million PBMCs for genomic DNA. Unmatched junction bases numbered 11, after V lost 4 bases and J lost 0 bases. The CDR3 contains 20 residues. Germline loops: CDR1 ENHRY, CDR2 SYGVKD. Running of the assay took place at deep level. Genomic DNA of each subset was evenly split across several immunoSEQ plates. Only in-frame clones appear in the TCRdb table, and some are missing; sequencing was by immunoSEQ multiplex PCR. The table lists about 470,000 clones, roughly three quarters of them singletons.

This TCR was sampled from a middle-aged woman in good health. Some clones in this sample may be carry-over from other donors' samples. The J gene is TRBJ2-1, the V gene TRBV10-3; 14 nucleotides agree with TRBD2. What was sequenced was PBMCs. The CDR3 sequence is CAISGPRTSGRTSSYNEQFF. The CDR3 nucleotides are TGTGCCATCAGTGGCCCTAGGACTAGCGGGAGGACAAGCTCCTACAATGAGCAGTTCTTC.